This T cell receptor (beta chain) was identified during a study of blood T cell repertoires in COVID-19. Study as a whole: Researchers got acute and convalescent COVID-19 samples from the United States, Italy and Spain.

Methods used by the authors: Amplification of reference gene primers provided the estimated nucleated cell counts. Clones were read by immunoSEQ multiplex PCR, and TCRdb kept only the in-frame ones, dropping some. The V and J calls and clone size come from that table; D and trimming were worked out from the DNA. The sample consists of under 8,000 clones, approximately 91% of them appearing once. Trimming removed 1 base at V and 4 bases at J, with 4 bases between. The CDR3 runs 12 residues. The chain recombines TRBV12-3 or TRBV12-4 with TRBJ1-2, with D unresolved. Sequencing was performed on peripheral blood. The receptor comes from a human donor in a cohort sampled during active COVID-19. CDR3 protein: CASSLGSYGYTF. The CDR3 region has the DNA TGTGCCAGCAGTTTAGGGAGCTATGGCTACACCTTC.